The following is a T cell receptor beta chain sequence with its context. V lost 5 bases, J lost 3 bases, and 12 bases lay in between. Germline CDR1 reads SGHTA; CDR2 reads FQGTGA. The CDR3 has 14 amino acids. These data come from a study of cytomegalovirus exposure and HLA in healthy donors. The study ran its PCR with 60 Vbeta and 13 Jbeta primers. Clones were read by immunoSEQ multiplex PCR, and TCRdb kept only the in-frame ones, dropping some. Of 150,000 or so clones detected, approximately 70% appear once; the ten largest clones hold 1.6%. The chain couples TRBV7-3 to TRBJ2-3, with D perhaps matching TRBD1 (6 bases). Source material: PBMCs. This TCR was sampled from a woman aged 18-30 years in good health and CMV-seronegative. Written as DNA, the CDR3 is TGTGCCAGCAGCATTACAACAGGGACAGATACGCAGTATTTT. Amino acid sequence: CASSITTGTDTQYF.